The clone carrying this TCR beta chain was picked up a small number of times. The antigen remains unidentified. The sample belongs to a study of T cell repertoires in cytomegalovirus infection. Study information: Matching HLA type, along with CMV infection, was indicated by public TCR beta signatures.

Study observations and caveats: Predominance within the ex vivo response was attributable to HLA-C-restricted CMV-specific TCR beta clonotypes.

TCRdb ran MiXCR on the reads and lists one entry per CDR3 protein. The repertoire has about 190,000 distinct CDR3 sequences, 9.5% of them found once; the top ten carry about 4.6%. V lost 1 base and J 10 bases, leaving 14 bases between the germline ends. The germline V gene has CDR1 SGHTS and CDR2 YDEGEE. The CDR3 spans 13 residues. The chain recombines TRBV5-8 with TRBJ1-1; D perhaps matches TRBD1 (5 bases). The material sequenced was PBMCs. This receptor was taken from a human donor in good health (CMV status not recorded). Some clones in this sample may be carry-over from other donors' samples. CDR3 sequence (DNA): TGTGCCAGCAGCTTGAATTGGGGGGTAACAGCTTTCTTT. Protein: CASSLNWGVTAFF. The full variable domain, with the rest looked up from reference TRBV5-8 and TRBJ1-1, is EAGVTQSPTHLIKTRGQQATLRCSPISGHTSVYWYQQALGLGLQFLLWYDEGEERNRGNFPPRFSGRQFPNYSSELNVNALELEDSALYLCASSLNWGVTAFFGQGTRLTVV.